The clone carrying this TCR beta chain was counted only a few times. The antigen is undetermined. This sample is part of a study of cytomegalovirus exposure and HLA in healthy donors. The primer mix had 60 Vbeta and 13 Jbeta primers. This table comes from immunoSEQ multiplex PCR, and its TCRdb copy is limited to in-frame clones, with some not included. This repertoire shows approximately 100,000 clones, roughly a tenth found once; its top ten account for roughly 5%. Study observations and caveats: A missense DCLRE1C variant was associated with V- and J-gene trimming of TCR beta chains in a later analysis, and an independent cohort replicated the association. DRB1 showed the most TCR associations and HLA-C the fewest in a later analysis, as rates varied by HLA locus. The classifier was said to identify cytomegalovirus status with high specificity and sensitivity.

The germline V gene encodes CDR1 KGHSH and CDR2 LQKENI. The CDR3 contains 17 residues. The V and J ends lost 3 bases and 0 bases respectively, with 14 bases between them. The sample taken for sequencing was PBMCs. The clonotype originates from a man aged 40-49 years in good health and CMV-seropositive. This chain connects TRBV18 to TRBJ2-2; D possibly corresponds to TRBD1 (6 bases). CDR3 nucleotides: TGTGCCAGCTCACCGGACTCCAGGGGCTCGAACACCGGGGAGCTGTTTTTT. It is translated as CASSPDSRGSNTGELFF.